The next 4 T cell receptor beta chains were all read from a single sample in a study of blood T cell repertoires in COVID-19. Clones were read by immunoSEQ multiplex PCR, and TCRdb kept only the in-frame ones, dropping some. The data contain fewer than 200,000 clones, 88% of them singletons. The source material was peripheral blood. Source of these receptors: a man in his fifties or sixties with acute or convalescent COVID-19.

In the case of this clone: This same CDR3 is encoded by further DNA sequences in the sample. The CDR3 region is CASRVGETQYF. In DNA form, the CDR3 reads TGTGCCAGCAGGGTGGGCGAGACCCAGTACTTC. The chain has TRBV2 and TRBJ2-5; no clear D. V gave up 6 bases and J gave up 5 bases, with 7 bases separating them. The CDR3 runs 11 residues. Germline V lookup: CDR1 SNHLY, CDR2 FYNNEI.

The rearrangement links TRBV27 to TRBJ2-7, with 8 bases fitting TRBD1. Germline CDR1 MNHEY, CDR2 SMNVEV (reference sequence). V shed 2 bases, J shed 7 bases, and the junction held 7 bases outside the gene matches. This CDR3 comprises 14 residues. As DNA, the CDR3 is TGTGCCAGCAGTTTAGTTCAGGGGGCAGTAGAGCAGTACTTC. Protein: CASSLVQGAVEQYF.

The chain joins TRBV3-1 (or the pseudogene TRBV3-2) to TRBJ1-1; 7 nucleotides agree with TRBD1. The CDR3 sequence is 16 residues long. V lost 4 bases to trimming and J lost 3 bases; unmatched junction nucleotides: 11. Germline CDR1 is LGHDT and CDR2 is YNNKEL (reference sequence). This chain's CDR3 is CASSPGEDRVHTEAFF. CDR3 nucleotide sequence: TGTGCCAGCAGCCCTGGGGAAGACAGGGTCCACACTGAAGCTTTCTTT.

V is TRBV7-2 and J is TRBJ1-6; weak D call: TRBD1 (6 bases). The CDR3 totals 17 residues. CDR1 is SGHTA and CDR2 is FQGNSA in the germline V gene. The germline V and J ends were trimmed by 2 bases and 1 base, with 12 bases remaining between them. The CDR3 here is CASSLYREVSYNSPLHF. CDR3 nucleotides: TGTGCCAGCAGCTTATACAGGGAAGTTTCCTATAATTCACCCCTCCACTTT.